This T cell receptor beta chain derives from a study of tumor and adjacent non-tumor tissue in lung cancer. Findings and limits, study-wide: In normal lung, the top 100 clones were significantly more dominant than in tumor. Tumor tissue had significantly higher TCR diversity than normal lung.

No cell sorting was done before RNA was extracted from the tissue. A modified ARM-PCR protocol with three rounds of nested PCR amplified TCRbeta. TCRdb itself ran the multiplex PCR reads through MiXCR, one entry per CDR3 protein. This sample has 120,000 or so distinct CDR3 sequences, with approximately 71% found just once. As to this clonotype: The antigen remains unidentified.

The sequencing input was lung tumor tissue. This TCR derives from a man younger than 40 with non-small cell lung cancer.

This chain's CDR3 is CASSTQLAGGNEQFF. DNA for the CDR3: TGTGCCAGCAGTACCCAACTAGCGGGAGGCAATGAGCAGTTCTTC. The chain uses TRBV6-1 and TRBJ2-1; 12 bases fit TRBD2. With 5 bases clipped from V and 6 bases from J, the junction kept 5 bases outside the gene matches. The CDR3 has 15 amino acids. From germline, CDR1 is MNHNS and CDR2 SASEGT.